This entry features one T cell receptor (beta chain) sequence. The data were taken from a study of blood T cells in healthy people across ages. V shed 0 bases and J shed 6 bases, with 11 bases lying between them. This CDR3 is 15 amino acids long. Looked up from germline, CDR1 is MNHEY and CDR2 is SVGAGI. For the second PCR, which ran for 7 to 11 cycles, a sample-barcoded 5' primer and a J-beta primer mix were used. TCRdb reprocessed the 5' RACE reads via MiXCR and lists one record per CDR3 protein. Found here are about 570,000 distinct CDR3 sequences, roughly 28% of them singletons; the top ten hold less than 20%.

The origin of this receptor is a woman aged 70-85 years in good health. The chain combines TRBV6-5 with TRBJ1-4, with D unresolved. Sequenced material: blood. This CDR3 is CASSYSRNEDEKLFF. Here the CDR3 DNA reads TGTGCCAGCAGTTACTCGCGGAATGAGGATGAAAAACTGTTTTTT.